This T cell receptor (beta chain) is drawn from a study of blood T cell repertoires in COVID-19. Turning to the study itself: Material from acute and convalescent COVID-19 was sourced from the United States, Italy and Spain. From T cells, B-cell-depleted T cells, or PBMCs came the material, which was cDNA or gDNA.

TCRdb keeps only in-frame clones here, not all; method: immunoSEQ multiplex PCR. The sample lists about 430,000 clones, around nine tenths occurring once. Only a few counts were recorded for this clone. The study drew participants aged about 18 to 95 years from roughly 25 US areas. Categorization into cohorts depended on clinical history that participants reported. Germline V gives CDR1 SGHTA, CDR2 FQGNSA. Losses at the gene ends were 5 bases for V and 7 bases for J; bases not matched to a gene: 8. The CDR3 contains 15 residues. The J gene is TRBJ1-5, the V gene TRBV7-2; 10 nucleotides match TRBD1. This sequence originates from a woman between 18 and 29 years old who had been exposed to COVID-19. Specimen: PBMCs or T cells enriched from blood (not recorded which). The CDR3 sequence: CASSATGGARQPQHF. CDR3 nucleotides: TGTGCCAGCAGCGCGACAGGGGGCGCGCGACAGCCCCAGCATTTT.